A single sample gave rise to the 30 T cell receptor beta chains below, sequenced in a study of metastatic and nonmetastatic thyroid tumors. TCRdb reanalyzed the PCR reads via MiXCR. The sample includes tens of thousands of clones, approximately 11% seen only once; the top ten take around 7.3%. None of the patients had undergone any treatment ahead of thyroid surgery. The material sequenced was blood. The receptors originated from a female donor with papillary thyroid cancer or a benign thyroid nodule (not recorded which). Some clones in this sample may be carry-over from other donors' samples.

About this clone itself: It may be a read error: a sequence one base away is much more abundant. The chain uses TRBV30 and TRBJ2-7, with 7 bases fitting TRBD2. This CDR3 contains 17 residues. The V segment lost 2 bases and the J segment 0 bases; nucleotides outside the gene matches: 13. Germline V gives CDR1 GTSNPN, CDR2 SVGIG (reference sequence). The DNA for the CDR3 is TGTGCCTGGAGTCTCTCCGGCCTAGCGGATGGCTCCTACGAGCAGTACTTC. This translates into CAWSLSGLADGSYEQYF.

This chain uses TRBV20-1 with TRBJ2-7; weak D call: TRBD1 (6 bases). The CDR3 runs 13 residues. V lost 6 bases to trimming and J lost 5 bases, with 17 bases between them. Germline V gene data show CDR1 as DFQATT and CDR2 as SNEGSKA (reference sequence). As DNA, the CDR3 is TGCAGTGCGACCTTTTTAGAGGGGGACGAGCAGTACTTC. Protein product: CSATFLEGDEQYF.

This clone was counted a few times. Sequence at one end of the junction differs from germline and may be a read error. This rearrangement joins TRBV12-3 or TRBV12-4 to TRBJ1-1; no reliable D call. CDR3 length equals 12 residues. CDR3 region: CASSSQYKEAFF. CDR3 sequence (DNA): TGCGCCAGCAGCTCCCAGTACAAGGAAGCTTTCTTT.

This clone came up many times. The J gene is TRBJ2-3, the V gene TRBV4-2; 9 nucleotides align to TRBD1. J lost 4 bases, V lost 0 bases, and 5 bases had no gene match. Germline V CDR1 and CDR2: LGHNA, YNFKEQ. This CDR3 is built from 16 residues. The CDR3 reads CASSQEDRGGADTQYF. CDR3 nucleotide sequence: TGTGCCAGCAGCCAAGAGGACAGGGGAGGAGCAGATACGCAGTATTTT.

By its share, this clone is medium-sized. Here the CDR3 reads CASPVSGSGYEQYF. The CDR3 DNA follows: TGTGCCAGCCCTGTCAGCGGGAGTGGGTACGAGCAGTACTTC. The chain carries TRBV6-1 and TRBJ2-7; TRBD2 matches at 8 bases. From germline, CDR1 is MNHNS and CDR2 SASEGT. The CDR3 loop spans 14 amino acids. The V segment lost 8 bases and the J segment 4 bases; nucleotides outside the gene matches: 10.

This clone was observed at least ten times. The rearrangement uses TRBV7-9 and TRBJ2-3; 9 positions match TRBD1. There are 17 residues in the CDR3. Looked up from germline, CDR1 is SEHNR and CDR2 is FQNEAQ (reference sequence). V dropped 5 bases and J dropped 0; count of bases not matched to a gene: 9. For the CDR3, the DNA is TGTGCCAGCAGCAGACAGGGGGACTACCCTAGCACAGATACGCAGTATTTT. Residues: CASSRQGDYPSTDTQYF.

Ten or more counts support this clone. The chain carries TRBV30 and TRBJ1-2; TRBD1 agrees at 7 bases. J lost 6 bases, V lost 2 bases, and 9 bases had no gene match. The germline CDR1 and CDR2 sequences are GTSNPN and SVGIG (reference sequence). The CDR3 loop spans 14 amino acids. The CDR3 sequence is CAWSRDRDRDGYTF. CDR3 nucleotide sequence: TGTGCCTGGAGTAGAGACAGGGATAGGGATGGCTACACCTTC.

In its sample, this clone was seen many times. The chain recombines TRBV19 with TRBJ2-6; TRBD1 matches 7 bases. CDR1 and CDR2 from the germline V gene are LNHDA and SQIVND (reference sequence). The ends lost 6 bases at V and 2 bases at J; junction bases unmatched: 7. CDR3 length: 16 amino acids. CDR3 loop: CASSSRTGTGANVLTF. CDR3 nucleotides: TGTGCCAGTAGCTCCCGGACAGGTACTGGGGCCAACGTCCTGACTTTC.

This clone is categorized as medium-sized. V is TRBV10-3 and J is TRBJ2-3; TRBD2 aligns across 7 bases. In germline, CDR1 is ENHRY, CDR2 SYGVKD. The CDR3 covers 14 residues. With 8 bases clipped from V and 4 bases from J, the junction kept 9 bases outside the gene matches. The CDR3 is CAIGASGGPDTQYF. The CDR3 DNA is TGTGCCATCGGCGCTAGCGGCGGACCAGATACGCAGTATTTT.

This clone occurred many times. The chain recombines TRBV18 with TRBJ2-7; 7 bases fit TRBD2. Unmatched junction bases numbered 5, after V lost 4 bases and J lost 5 bases. Germline CDR1 KGHSH, CDR2 LQKENI. CDR3 length: 13 amino acids. The CDR3, as DNA: TGTGCCAGCTCACGAGGGAGGGCCGACGAGCAGTACTTC. Its protein is CASSRGRADEQYF.

The sample holds many counts of this clone. The chain recombines TRBV7-8 with TRBJ2-1; no clear D gene. V was trimmed by 1 base and J by 7 bases, leaving 11 bases between them. The CDR3 runs to 14 residues. Germline V CDR1 and CDR2: SGHVS, FQNEAQ. This CDR3 reads CASSLVFTGNEQFF. As DNA, the CDR3 is TGTGCCAGCAGCTTAGTCTTCACCGGGAATGAGCAGTTCTTC.

This clone was detected many times. Because the CDR3 is missing its conserved closing phenylalanine or tryptophan, this is likely a read error. The limits of the CDR3 on the DNA are not certain, so only TCRdb's listed CDR3 is given. The rearrangement links TRBV5-1 to TRBJ2-5; the tabulated D call, TRBD2, remains unverified against the DNA. The CDR3 has 14 amino acids, counting both end residues. Germline-derived CDR1 and CDR2 are SGHRS and YFSETQ. The CDR3 loop is CASSLDLDPQGPRV.

This clone has ten or more counts. The chain combines TRBV5-1 with TRBJ2-1; D not certain. Germline values: CDR1 SGHRS, CDR2 YFSETQ. This CDR3 region has 13 residues. The V gene lost 0 bases and the J gene lost 9 bases, with 10 bases spanning the gap. The chain's CDR3 is CASSLGANVEQFF. DNA for the CDR3: TGCGCCAGCAGCTTGGGAGCGAATGTTGAGCAGTTCTTC.

The V gene is TRBV5-5, the J gene TRBJ1-6; D remains unclear. Germline CDR1 and CDR2: SGHKS and YYEKEE (reference sequence). CDR3 length: 15 residues. The V gene lost 2 bases and the J gene lost 6 bases, with 12 bases spanning the gap. Here the CDR3 DNA reads TGTGCCAGCAGCTTTCGAGGGATGCGTAATTCACCCCTCCACTTT. It specifies CASSFRGMRNSPLHF.

This clone is deemed medium-sized. J is TRBJ2-3 and V is TRBV12-3 or TRBV12-4; D ambiguous. The CDR3 loop spans 13 amino acids. Trimming pared 4 bases from V and 9 bases from J, leaving 14 bases between. The CDR3 here is CASSSRNNRTQYF. In DNA, the CDR3 is TGTGCCAGCAGTTCTAGAAACAATAGAACGCAGTATTTT.

The table lists this clone with a few counts. At one end the junction does not follow the germline gene, possibly because of a read error. Other DNA sequences from this sample encode an identical CDR3 as well. The chain links TRBV5-1 to TRBJ2-7; 8 bases line up with TRBD1. Germline-derived CDR1 and CDR2 are SGHRS and YFSETQ. This CDR3 is built from 15 residues. CDR3 protein: CASSVTPDRAGEQYF. The CDR3 region has the DNA TGCGCCAGCAGCGTGACCCCGGACAGGGCCGGCGAGCAATACTTC.

There are a few counts of this clone. Compared with germline, one end of the junction differs, possibly owing to a read error. V is TRBV6-1 and J is TRBJ2-1; 9 nucleotides align to TRBD2. The CDR3 spans 17 residues. CDR1 is MNHNS, CDR2 SASEGT, per germline. The CDR3 spells CASSDTLAGVIYNEQFF. CDR3 nucleotides: TGTGCCAGCAGTGATACGTTAGCGGGAGTCATTTACAATGAGCAGTTCTTT.

This clone was detected ten times or more. The rearrangement links TRBV10-2 to TRBJ2-3; TRBD2 agrees at 10 bases. V shed 8 bases and J 0 bases; nucleotides not matched to a gene: 2. The CDR3 loop spans 14 amino acids. The germline V gene has CDR1 WSHSY and CDR2 SAAADI. In DNA form, the CDR3 reads TGCGCCAGCTCGACTAGCGGGAGCACAGATACGCAGTATTTT. It encodes CASSTSGSTDTQYF.

By sample share, this clone is medium-sized. This rearrangement joins TRBV19 to TRBJ2-1; the D is unclear. V was shortened by 10 bases and J by 6 bases, with 10 bases between the two germline ends. The CDR3 has 11 amino acids. From germline, CDR1 is LNHDA and CDR2 SQIVND (reference sequence). CDR3 coding DNA: TGTGCCACCGCCGGCGGCAATGAGCAGTTCTTC. Residues: CATAGGNEQFF. Full variable domain (remainder filled in from reference TRBV19 and TRBJ2-1): DGGITQSPKYLFRKEGQNVTLSCEQNLNHDAMYWYRQDPGQGLRLIYYSQIVNDFQKGDIAEGYSVSREKKESFPLTVTSAQKNPTAFYLCATAGGNEQFFGPGTRLTVL.

This clone has at least ten counts. The chain has TRBV20-1 and TRBJ2-2; 11 bases fit TRBD2. Germline V gene lookup returns CDR1 DFQATT and CDR2 SNEGSKA (reference sequence). After removal of 0 bases from V and 3 bases from J, the junction contained 0 bases not matched to a gene. The CDR3 length is 15 residues. The CDR3, as DNA: TGCAGTGCTAGAGATAGCGGGAGGGACACCGGGGAGCTGTTTTTT. Encoded protein: CSARDSGRDTGELFF.

This clone showed up many times. The CDR3 DNA sequence: TGTGCCAGCAGTTCTAGGGAAACAGATACGCAGTATTTT. This codes for CASSSRETDTQYF. The V call is TRBV6-4, the J call TRBJ2-3, with D uncertain. The CDR3 is 13 residues long. The V end was cut by 5 bases, the J end by 3 bases, with 9 bases between. CDR1 and CDR2 from the germline V gene are MRHNA and SNTAGT.

This clone occurred a few times. V is TRBV29-1 and J is TRBJ2-1; D possibly uses TRBD1 or TRBD2 (5 bases each). Per the germline V gene, CDR1 is SQVTM and CDR2 is ANQGSEA. V was shortened by 0 bases and J by 8 bases, with 20 bases between the two germline ends. This CDR3 is 16 amino acids long. The CDR3 reads CSVEDLKGPLGYEQFF. The DNA of the CDR3 is TGCAGCGTTGAAGATCTTAAGGGACCCCTAGGGTATGAGCAGTTCTTC.

This clone was detected a few times. Given a much more abundant clone one base away, this may be a read error. Other nucleotide sequences from this sample produce the same CDR3. The V gene is TRBV6-1, the J gene TRBJ1-1; a weak D match, TRBD1 (6 bases). This CDR3 comprises 13 residues. Germline CDR1 reads MNHNS; CDR2 reads SASEGT. In DNA, the CDR3 is TGTGCCAGCGAGAGTACAGGGACCACTGAAGCCTTCTTT. Translating it yields CASESTGTTEAFF.

The chain carries TRBV18 and TRBJ2-3, with D perhaps TRBD2 (7 bases). V was cut by 4 bases and J by 2 bases, with 13 bases left in between. Per the germline V gene, CDR1 is KGHSH and CDR2 is LQKENI. The CDR3 contains 15 residues. In DNA form, the CDR3 reads TGTGCCAGCTCACGCGGGGGCTCCATCACAGATACGCAGTATTTT. Its translation: CASSRGGSITDTQYF. Filled out from reference TRBV18 and TRBJ2-3, the complete variable domain reads NAGVMQNPRHLVRRRGQEARLRCSPMKGHSHVYWYRQLPEEGLKFMVYLQKENIIDESGMPKERFSAEFPKEGPSILRIQQVVRGDSAAYFCASSRGGSITDTQYFGPGTRLTVL.

This clone was picked up many times. V usage is TRBV12-5 and J usage is TRBJ1-1; 7 bases map to TRBD1. The germline V gene encodes CDR1 LGHNT and CDR2 FRNRAP. The CDR3 covers 21 residues. After removal of 2 bases from V and 5 bases from J, the junction contained 26 bases not matched to a gene. CDR3 amino acids: CASGLILGRTGGLPSSTEAFF. CDR3 coding DNA: TGTGCTAGTGGTTTGATACTAGGCCGGACAGGCGGCCTCCCATCGAGTACTGAAGCTTTCTTT.

The V gene is TRBV18, the J gene TRBJ1-5, with D tentatively TRBD1 (6 bases). In germline, CDR1 is KGHSH, CDR2 LQKENI. The CDR3 is made up of 14 amino acids. The V end was cut by 2 bases, the J end by 7 bases, with 12 bases between. The CDR3 here is CASSPGQIGQPQHF. In DNA form, the CDR3 reads TGTGCCAGCTCACCAGGACAGATCGGGCAGCCCCAGCATTTT.

This clone was recorded many times. The J gene is TRBJ2-5, the V gene TRBV5-1; D assignment may be TRBD1 or TRBD2 (5 bases each). V lost 4 bases and J lost 3, with 10 bases in between. Germline CDR1 reads SGHRS; CDR2 reads YFSETQ. CDR3 length: 13 amino acids. The DNA for the CDR3 is TGCGCCAGCAGCATGGGACGGGAAGAGACCCAGTACTTC. Residues: CASSMGREETQYF.

This clone was seen many times. The gene calls are TRBV24-1 and TRBJ2-5; 11 positions match TRBD1. CDR1 and CDR2 (germline): KGHDR, SFDVKD. V dropped 3 bases and J dropped 4; count of bases not matched to a gene: 3. The CDR3 is 15 amino acids. The DNA for the CDR3 is TGTGCCACCAGTGATCCGGACAGGGGGCGAGAGACCCAGTACTTC. This sequence encodes CATSDPDRGRETQYF.

The table lists this clone with a few counts. The chain recombines TRBV20-1 with TRBJ1-2, with D tentatively TRBD1 (6 bases). Trimming removed 3 bases from V and 2 bases from J, with 16 bases in between. Germline lookup yields CDR1 DFQATT and CDR2 SNEGSKA (reference sequence). The CDR3 is 15 amino acids. The CDR3 DNA follows: TGCAGTGCTAGGGTACTCCGCACAGGGAACTATGGCTACACCTTC. Translated: CSARVLRTGNYGYTF.

This clone was observed many times. This chain joins TRBV4-1 and TRBJ1-1, with D tentatively TRBD1 (6 bases). V dropped 3 bases and J dropped 1 base, with 12 bases sitting between them. The CDR3 sequence is 15 residues long. Germline V CDR1 and CDR2: MGHRA, YSYEKL. The CDR3: CASSQLGGRNTEAFF. The CDR3 region has the DNA TGCGCCAGCAGCCAGTTAGGGGGGAGGAACACTGAAGCTTTCTTT.